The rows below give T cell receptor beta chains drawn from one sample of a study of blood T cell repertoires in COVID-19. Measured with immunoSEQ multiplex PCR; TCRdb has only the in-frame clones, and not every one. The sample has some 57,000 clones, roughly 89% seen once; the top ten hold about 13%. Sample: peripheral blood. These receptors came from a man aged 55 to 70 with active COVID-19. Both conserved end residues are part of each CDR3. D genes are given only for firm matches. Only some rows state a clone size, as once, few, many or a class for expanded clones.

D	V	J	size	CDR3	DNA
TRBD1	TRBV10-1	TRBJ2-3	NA	CASTGQDPSTDTQYF	TGCGCCAGCACCGGACAGGATCCCAGCACAGATACGCAGTATTTT
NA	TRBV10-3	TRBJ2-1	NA	CATRVVAGTGEQFF	TGTGCCACCAGAGTGGTGGCGGGGACGGGTGAGCAGTTCTTC
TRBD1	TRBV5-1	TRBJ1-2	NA	CASSRDRAGGYTF	TGCGCCAGCAGCAGGGACAGGGCTGGTGGCTACACCTTC
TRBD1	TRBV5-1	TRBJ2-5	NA	CASSLTGGVETQYF	TGCGCCAGCAGCTTGACAGGGGGTGTAGAGACCCAGTACTTC
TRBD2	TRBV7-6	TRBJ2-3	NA	CASSLERGGGNTQYF	TGTGCCAGCAGCTTAGAACGGGGCGGGGGGAATACGCAGTATTTT
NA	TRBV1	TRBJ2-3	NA	CTSSQRDTQYF	TGCACCAGCAGCCAGAGAGATACGCAGTATTTT
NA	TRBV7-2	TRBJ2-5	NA	CASSLRGSQETQYF	TGTGCCAGCAGCTTAAGGGGTAGTCAAGAGACCCAGTACTTC
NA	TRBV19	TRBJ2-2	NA	CASSAGYTGELFF	TGTGCCAGTAGTGCCGGGTACACCGGGGAGCTGTTTTTT
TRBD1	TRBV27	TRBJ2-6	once	CASSLRTGTSGANVLTF	TGTGCCAGCAGTTTGAGGACAGGTACCTCTGGGGCCAACGTCCTGACTTTC
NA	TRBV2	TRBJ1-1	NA	CASSEMETPEAFF	TGTGCCAGCAGTGAAATGGAGACTCCTGAAGCTTTCTTT
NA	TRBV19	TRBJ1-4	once	CASSIPTTNEKLFF	TGTGCCAGTAGTATTCCTACTACTAATGAAAAACTGTTTTTT
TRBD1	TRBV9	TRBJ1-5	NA	CASSPHDVGQGNQPQHF	TGTGCCAGCAGCCCCCATGATGTGGGACAGGGGAATCAGCCCCAGCATTTT
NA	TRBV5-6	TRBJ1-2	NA	CASSFGYRIDLNYGYTF	TGTGCCAGCAGCTTCGGTTATAGAATCGATTTAAACTATGGCTACACCTTC
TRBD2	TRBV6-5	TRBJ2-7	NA	CASSLAGTTYEQYF	TGTGCCAGCAGTCTAGCGGGGACGACATACGAGCAGTACTTC
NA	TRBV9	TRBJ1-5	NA	CASSVEAEVQPQHF	TGTGCCAGCAGCGTAGAGGCTGAGGTTCAGCCCCAGCATTTT
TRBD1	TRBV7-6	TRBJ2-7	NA	CASSLSTGHYEQYF	TGTGCCAGCAGCTTGTCGACAGGGCACTACGAGCAGTACTTC
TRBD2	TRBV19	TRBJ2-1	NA	CASTLDSSGRVNEQFF	TGTGCCAGTACCCTAGACTCGAGCGGGAGGGTAAATGAGCAGTTCTTC
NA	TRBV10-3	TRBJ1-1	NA	CAISSRDLMNTEAFF	TGTGCCATCAGTTCCCGGGACTTAATGAACACTGAAGCTTTCTTT
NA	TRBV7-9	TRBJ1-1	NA	CASSSPSQAFF	TGTGCCAGCAGCTCACCGAGTCAAGCTTTCTTT
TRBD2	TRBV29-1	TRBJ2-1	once	CSVVSGGRTDEQFF	TGCAGCGTTGTGTCCGGGGGGAGAACTGATGAGCAGTTCTTC
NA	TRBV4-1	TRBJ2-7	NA	CASSQDPSARFSYEQYF	TGCGCCAGCAGCCAAGATCCCAGCGCCAGATTCTCCTACGAGCAGTACTTC
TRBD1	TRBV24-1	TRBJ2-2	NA	CATSEAQGITGELFF	TGTGCCACCAGTGAGGCACAGGGGATCACCGGGGAGCTGTTTTTT
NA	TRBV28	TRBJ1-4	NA	CATRYRENEKLFF	TGTGCCACGCGTTACAGGGAAAATGAAAAACTGTTTTTT